One and the same sample provided the 21 T cell receptor beta chains below, sequenced in a study of T cell clones after liver transplantation. Sequencing was performed with immunoSEQ multiplex PCR; in TCRdb, only in-frame clones are kept and a portion is missing. This sample has about 75,000 clones; around 80% occur once, and the top ten carry 2.1%. This material consisted of CD4+ T cells from blood, taken around 50 months after liver transplant. These receptors all stem from a human patient who received a liver transplant. Some T cells may be transferred from the graft donor.

This clone was seen a single time. The chain carries TRBV11-3 and TRBJ2-5; D not certain. The CDR3 has 12 residues. Trimming cost V 0 bases and J 1 base, with 0 bases left between them. The germline gives CDR1 SGHNT, CDR2 YENEEA. CDR3 sequence reads: CASSLDQETQYF. CDR3 bases: TGTGCCAGCAGCTTAGACCAAGAGACCCAGTACTTC.

The CDR3 bases are TGTGCCAGCACCAGCCTAGCGGGGGGGCTCTCCTTCGGGGAGCTGTTTTTT. Its translation is CASTSLAGGLSFGELFF. The V gene is TRBV7-2, the J gene TRBJ2-2, with TRBD2 matching 12 bases. The V segment lost 7 bases and the J segment 7 bases; nucleotides outside the gene matches: 13. CDR1 is SGHTA and CDR2 is FQGNSA in the germline V gene. CDR3 length: 17 amino acids.

The J gene is TRBJ2-2, the V gene TRBV2, with D unresolved. There are 14 residues in the CDR3. Germline lookup yields CDR1 SNHLY and CDR2 FYNNEI. V gave up 1 base and J gave up 9 bases, with 12 bases separating them. The CDR3 region is CASSEDGHRRELFF. The CDR3 bases are TGTGCCAGCAGTGAAGATGGCCACCGCCGGGAGCTGTTTTTT.

V usage is TRBV14 and J usage is TRBJ1-3; no clear D gene. Germline V gene data show CDR1 as SGHDN and CDR2 as FVKESK. V was trimmed by 2 bases and J by 0 bases, leaving 14 bases between them. The CDR3 extends over 17 amino acids. The CDR3, as DNA: TGTGCCAGCAGCCAAATTTCTCCGAGCACCTCTGGAAACACCATATATTTT. Encoded protein: CASSQISPSTSGNTIYF.

The rearrangement links TRBV27 to TRBJ1-3; TRBD1 matches at 7 bases. Per germline, CDR1 MNHEY and CDR2 SMNVEV (reference sequence). Trimming cost V 4 bases and J 8 bases; bases outside gene matches: 5. The CDR3 sequence is 13 residues long. CDR3 in DNA: TGTGCCAGCAGTTCACAGGGGCTGTACACCATATATTTT. It encodes CASSSQGLYTIYF.

The CDR3 bases are TGTGCCAGTAGTTTAGTGATGGCAGTCGGGGTTCCTGAAGCTTTCTTT. Amino acids: CASSLVMAVGVPEAFF. The chain recombines TRBV19 with TRBJ1-1; D gene ambiguous. The CDR3 runs to 16 residues. In germline, CDR1 is LNHDA, CDR2 SQIVND (reference sequence). V lost 5 bases and J lost 6, with 22 bases in between.

This clone was seen a handful of times. The chain carries TRBV18 and TRBJ1-2; D uncertain. From germline, CDR1 is KGHSH and CDR2 LQKENI. Trimming shortened V by 3 bases and J by 3 bases, and 11 bases separated the two germline ends. CDR3 size: 14 residues. The CDR3 loop reads CASSPQTGDYGYTF. CDR3 coding DNA: TGTGCCAGCTCACCCCAAACGGGAGACTATGGCTACACCTTC.

This chain connects TRBV7-2 to TRBJ2-7, with 7 nucleotides matching TRBD2. V was clipped by 4 bases and J by 6 bases; unmatched bases: 9. Germline lookup yields CDR1 SGHTA and CDR2 FQGNSA. The length of the CDR3 is 14 residues. CDR3 sequence reads: CASSSREALGEQYF. The CDR3, as DNA: TGTGCCAGCAGCTCCCGGGAGGCCCTCGGCGAGCAGTACTTC.

This chain uses TRBV4-2 with TRBJ1-5; the D gene is possibly TRBD1 (5 bases). The V end was cut by 1 base, the J end by 5 bases, with 6 bases between. There are 13 residues in the CDR3. CDR1 and CDR2 from the germline V gene are LGHNA and YNFKEQ. The CDR3 bases are TGTGCCAGCAGCCAAGGCAGGGATCAGCCCCAGCATTTT. Its protein product is CASSQGRDQPQHF.

This clone was recorded only once. This chain links TRBV7-2 with TRBJ1-1, with D unresolved. This CDR3 spans 14 amino acids. Germline loops: CDR1 SGHTA, CDR2 FQGNSA. V lost 2 bases, J lost 1 base, and 8 bases lay in between. CDR3 amino acids: CASSLYEGNTEAFF. The CDR3 DNA reads as TGTGCCAGCAGCTTATACGAGGGGAACACTGAAGCTTTCTTT.

V usage is TRBV4-1 and J usage is TRBJ1-4; perhaps TRBD1 as D (6 bases). With 4 bases removed from V and 5 bases from J, the gap between germline ends came to 17 bases. CDR3 size: 16 residues. Germline CDR1 reads MGHRA; CDR2 reads YSYEKL. The CDR3 spells CASSRQMDRLNEKLFF. CDR3 bases: TGCGCCAGCAGCCGACAAATGGACAGATTAAATGAAAAACTGTTTTTT.

The chain recombines TRBV9 with TRBJ1-6; D not certain. The germline V gene has CDR1 SGDLS and CDR2 YYNGEE. The length of the CDR3 is 13 residues. Trimming shortened V by 6 bases and J by 7 bases, and 11 bases separated the two germline ends. CDR3: CASNKMDNSPLHF. In DNA form, the CDR3 reads TGTGCCAGCAATAAGATGGACAATTCACCCCTCCACTTT.

This clone was seen a handful of times. The CDR3 DNA follows: TGCGCCAGCAGCAGGGGACAGGGTAGAACCGGGGAGCTGTTTTTT. This sequence encodes CASSRGQGRTGELFF. V usage is TRBV4-3 and J usage is TRBJ2-2, with 9 nucleotides matching TRBD1. The CDR3 spans 15 residues. Germline CDR1 LGHNA, CDR2 YSLEER. J was trimmed by 5 bases and V by 5 bases; bases with no gene match: 6.

The chain recombines TRBV18 with TRBJ2-1, with D perhaps matching TRBD1 (5 bases). CDR3 length: 16 residues. The V gene lost 3 bases and the J gene lost 5 bases, with 17 bases spanning the gap. Germline assignment: CDR1 KGHSH and CDR2 LQKENI. CDR3 loop: CASSPRVRALDNEQFF. Here the CDR3 DNA reads TGTGCCAGCTCACCTCGAGTCAGGGCTCTGGACAATGAGCAGTTCTTC.

The chain recombines TRBV6-6 with TRBJ2-1, with D perhaps TRBD1 or TRBD2 (5 bases each). The germline V gene encodes CDR1 MNHNY and CDR2 SVGAGI (reference sequence). The length of the CDR3 is 16 residues. V lost 2 bases, J lost 6 bases, and 17 bases lay in between. The CDR3 sequence is CASSYPGARELNEQFF. CDR3 DNA sequence: TGTGCCAGCAGTTACCCCGGGGCGAGGGAGCTCAATGAGCAGTTCTTC.

The chain combines TRBV5-1 with TRBJ2-5; 8 bases are shared with TRBD2. The germline V gene has CDR1 SGHRS and CDR2 YFSETQ. Losses at the gene ends were 0 bases for V and 3 bases for J; bases not matched to a gene: 4. This CDR3 has 15 amino acids. The CDR3 is CASSLVTAGEETQYF. In nucleotides, the CDR3 is TGCGCCAGCAGCTTGGTCACAGCGGGGGAAGAGACCCAGTACTTC.

The V and J genes are TRBV7-2 and TRBJ2-7; tentative D call: TRBD2 (6 bases). Trimming took off 3 bases at V and 2 bases at J, with 14 bases between the two ends. CDR1 SGHTA and CDR2 FQGNSA come from the germline V gene. This CDR3 has 15 amino acids. The CDR3 coding sequence is TGTGCCAGCAGCTTGACCTCAAGCGGGCCCTACGAGCAGTACTTC. Its protein is CASSLTSSGPYEQYF.

This clone came up a few times. J is TRBJ1-2 and V is TRBV7-9; 7 nucleotides align to TRBD1. From germline, CDR1 is SEHNR and CDR2 FQNEAQ (reference sequence). The V gene end was trimmed by 1 base and the J gene end by 0 bases; junction bases not matched to a gene: 5. The CDR3 sequence is 16 residues long. CDR3 coding DNA: TGTGCCAGCAGCTTAGGAGGGGGCCGCACTAACTATGGCTACACCTTC. Amino acid sequence: CASSLGGGRTNYGYTF.

The chain has TRBV4-1 and TRBJ1-5, with D perhaps matching TRBD1 (6 bases). The CDR3 totals 16 residues. CDR1 is MGHRA and CDR2 is YSYEKL in the germline V gene. V dropped 4 bases and J dropped 6 bases, with 19 bases sitting between them. CDR3 amino acids: CASSPSPGGGIQPQHF. The CDR3 region has the DNA TGCGCCAGCAGCCCCTCACCGGGGGGCGGAATTCAGCCCCAGCATTTT.

This chain links TRBV5-4 with TRBJ2-7; no definite D call. V was cut by 2 bases and J by 6 bases, with 9 bases left in between. Germline V lookup: CDR1 SGHNT, CDR2 YYREEE (reference sequence). The CDR3 loop spans 12 amino acids. The CDR3 DNA follows: TGTGCCAGCAGCTTTTTGACCTCCGAGCAGTACTTC. It translates to CASSFLTSEQYF.

The chain recombines TRBV18 with TRBJ2-1, with D possibly being TRBD1 (6 bases). V was trimmed by 5 bases and J by 9 bases, leaving 17 bases between them. The germline V gene has CDR1 KGHSH and CDR2 LQKENI. CDR3 length equals 14 residues. The CDR3 coding sequence is TGTGCCAGCTCATCGTCTACAGGGTTTAGTGAGCAGTTCTTC. It specifies CASSSSTGFSEQFF.